The 8 T cell receptor beta chains given below trace back to one sample, sequenced in a study of cytomegalovirus exposure and HLA in healthy donors. PCR amplification relied on 60 Vbeta primers (plus 13 Jbeta primers). TCRdb's table, derived via immunoSEQ multiplex PCR, lists solely in-frame clones and lacks some. The sample carries 200,000 to 250,000 clones, 82% recorded once. Sequenced material: PBMCs. The origin of the receptors is a woman in her thirties or forties in good health and CMV-seropositive.

V and J are TRBV4-2 and TRBJ1-5, with a possible D match to TRBD1 (5 bases). Trimming removed 1 base from V and 2 bases from J, with 12 bases in between. CDR1 LGHNA and CDR2 YNFKEQ come from the germline V gene. This CDR3 has 16 residues. The CDR3 DNA sequence: TGTGCCAGCAGCCAAGGGGGCAGAGAGGGCAATCAGCCCCAGCATTTT. Translation: CASSQGGREGNQPQHF.

The chain joins TRBV28 to TRBJ1-2, with unresolved D. The CDR3 sequence is 12 residues long. CDR1 is MDHEN, CDR2 SYDVKM, per germline. The V and J ends lost 0 bases and 14 bases respectively, with 13 bases between them. CDR3 amino acids: CASSLWEGERTF. In nucleotides, the CDR3 is TGTGCCAGCAGTTTATGGGAGGGCGAAAGGACCTTC.

The V gene is TRBV6-1, the J gene TRBJ1-5; 10 positions agree with TRBD1. In germline, CDR1 is MNHNS, CDR2 SASEGT. Trimming at V came to 4 bases and at J to 5 bases, leaving 5 bases not matched to a gene. The CDR3 sequence is 15 residues long. As DNA, the CDR3 is TGTGCCAGCAGTGTGAGGGACAGGGGTGATCAGCCCCAGCATTTT. Its protein is CASSVRDRGDQPQHF.

This clone was counted once. V usage is TRBV19 and J usage is TRBJ1-2; D not certain. Germline V gene sequence: CDR1 LNHDA, CDR2 SQIVND (reference sequence). V shed 3 bases and J shed 4 bases, with 9 bases lying between them. The CDR3 is made up of 13 amino acids. For the CDR3, the DNA is TGTGCCAGTAGTATTCCCTCCGGCTATGGCTACACCTTC. It specifies CASSIPSGYGYTF.

In this sample, this clone turned up a few times. The V gene is TRBV30, the J gene TRBJ1-2; unclear D gene. The V end was cut by 0 bases, the J end by 2 bases, with 10 bases between. CDR3 length equals 14 residues. Per the germline V gene, CDR1 is GTSNPN and CDR2 is SVGIG (reference sequence). The CDR3 here is CAWSVIGGNYGYTF. CDR3 nucleotides: TGTGCCTGGAGTGTTATTGGCGGGAACTATGGCTACACCTTC.

This chain links TRBV18 with TRBJ2-4, with 9 nucleotides matching TRBD1. After removal of 2 bases from V and 7 bases from J, the junction contained 6 bases not matched to a gene. This CDR3 contains 15 residues. CDR1 and CDR2 (germline): KGHSH, LQKENI. CDR3 coding DNA: TGTGCCAGCTCACCAGGGACAGGGAGGGTGAACATTCAGTACTTC. Translating it yields CASSPGTGRVNIQYF.

This chain connects TRBV16 to TRBJ1-3; 9 bases agree with TRBD1. The V gene's germline CDR1 is KGHSY and CDR2 FQNENV. The CDR3 sequence is 15 residues long. Trimming at V came to 4 bases and at J to 4 bases, leaving 5 bases not matched to a gene. The CDR3 nucleotides read TGTGCCAGCAGCCCACAGGGGGCTAAAGGAAACACCATATATTTT. Translating it yields CASSPQGAKGNTIYF.

The chain carries TRBV19 and TRBJ2-5, with D perhaps TRBD2 (6 bases). Trimming shortened V by 5 bases and J by 2 bases, and 9 bases separated the two germline ends. CDR3 length: 13 residues. CDR1 is LNHDA and CDR2 is SQIVND in the germline V gene (reference sequence). CDR3 sequence: CASSAGRQETQYF. The CDR3 coding sequence is TGTGCCAGTAGTGCAGGGAGGCAAGAGACCCAGTACTTC.